This T cell receptor (beta chain) comes out of a study of blood T cell repertoires in COVID-19. For the study at large: PBMCs, B-cell-depleted T cells, or T cells were the source of the cDNA or gDNA that made up the material.

CDR1 ENHRY and CDR2 SYGVKD come from the germline V gene. The V end was cut by 2 bases, the J end by 2 bases, with 23 bases between. The CDR3 length is 19 residues. Assay used: immunoSEQ multiplex PCR; TCRdb lists only in-frame clones, some missing. The repertoire has roughly 90,000 clones, about 85% of them found once; the top ten carry 9.5% to 15%. The rearrangement uses TRBV10-3 and TRBJ2-3; D possibly corresponds to TRBD1 (6 bases). The sequenced sample consisted of peripheral blood. The source of this sequence is a human donor in a cohort sampled during active COVID-19. The CDR3, as DNA: TGTGCCATCAGTGAGCCCCTTGGGTTCGAACAGGGAAACACAGATACGCAGTATTTT. Translated: CAISEPLGFEQGNTDTQYF.